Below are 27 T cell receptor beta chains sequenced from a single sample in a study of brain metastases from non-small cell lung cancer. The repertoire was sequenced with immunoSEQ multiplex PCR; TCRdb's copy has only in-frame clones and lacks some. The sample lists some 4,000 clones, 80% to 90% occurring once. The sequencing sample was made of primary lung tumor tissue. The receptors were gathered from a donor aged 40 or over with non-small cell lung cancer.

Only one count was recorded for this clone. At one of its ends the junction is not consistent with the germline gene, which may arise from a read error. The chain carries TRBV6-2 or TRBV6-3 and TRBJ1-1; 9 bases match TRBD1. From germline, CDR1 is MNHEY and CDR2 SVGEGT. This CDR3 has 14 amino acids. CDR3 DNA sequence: TGTGTCAGCAGTTATGACAGGGGGTGGACTGAAGCTTTCTTT. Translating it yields CVSSYDRGWTEAFF.

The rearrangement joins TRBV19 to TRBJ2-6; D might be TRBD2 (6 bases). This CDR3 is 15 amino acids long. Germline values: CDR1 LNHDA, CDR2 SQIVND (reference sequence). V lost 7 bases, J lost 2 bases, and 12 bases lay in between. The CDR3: CASKKREAGANVLTF. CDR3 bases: TGTGCCAGTAAAAAGAGGGAGGCTGGGGCCAACGTCCTGACTTTC.

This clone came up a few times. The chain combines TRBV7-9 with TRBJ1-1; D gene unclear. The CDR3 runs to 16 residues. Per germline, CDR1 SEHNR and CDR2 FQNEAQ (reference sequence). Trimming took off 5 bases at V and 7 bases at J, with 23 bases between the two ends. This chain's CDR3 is CASSQTGHRGWNEAFF. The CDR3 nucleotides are TGTGCCAGCAGCCAGACCGGGCACCGAGGATGGAATGAAGCTTTCTTT.

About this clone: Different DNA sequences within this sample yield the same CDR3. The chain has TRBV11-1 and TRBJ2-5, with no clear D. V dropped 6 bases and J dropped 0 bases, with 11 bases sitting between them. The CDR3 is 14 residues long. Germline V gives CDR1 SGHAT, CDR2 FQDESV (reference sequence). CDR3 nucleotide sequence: TGTGCCAGCAGTTCAGACACCTACCAAGAGACCCAGTACTTC. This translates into CASSSDTYQETQYF.

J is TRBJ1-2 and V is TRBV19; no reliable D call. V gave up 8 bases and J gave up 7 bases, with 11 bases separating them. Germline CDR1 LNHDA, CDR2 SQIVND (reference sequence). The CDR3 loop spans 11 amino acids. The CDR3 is CASWQAFGYTF. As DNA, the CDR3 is TGTGCCAGTTGGCAAGCCTTTGGCTACACCTTC.

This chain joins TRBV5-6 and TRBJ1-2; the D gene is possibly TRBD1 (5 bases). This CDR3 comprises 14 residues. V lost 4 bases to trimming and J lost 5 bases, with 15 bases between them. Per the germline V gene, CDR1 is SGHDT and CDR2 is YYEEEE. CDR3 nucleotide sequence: TGTGCCAGCAGCCCCTTAGGGGCCGGTTATGGCTACACCTTC. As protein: CASSPLGAGYGYTF.

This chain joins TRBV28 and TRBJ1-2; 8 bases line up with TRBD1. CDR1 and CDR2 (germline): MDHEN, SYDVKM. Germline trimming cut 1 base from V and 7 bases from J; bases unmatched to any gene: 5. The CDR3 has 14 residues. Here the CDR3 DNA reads TGTGCCAGCAGTTTATTCCAGGGGGCAACTGGCTACACCTTC. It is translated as CASSLFQGATGYTF.

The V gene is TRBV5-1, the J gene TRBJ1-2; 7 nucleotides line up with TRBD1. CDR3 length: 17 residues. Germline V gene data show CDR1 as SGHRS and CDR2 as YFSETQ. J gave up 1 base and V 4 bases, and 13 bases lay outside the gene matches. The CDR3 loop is CASSPTHRGRGNYGYTF. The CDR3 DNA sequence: TGCGCCAGCAGCCCGACCCACAGGGGCCGGGGTAACTATGGCTACACCTTC. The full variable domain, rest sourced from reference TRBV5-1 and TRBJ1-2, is KAGVTQTPRYLIKTRGQQVTLSCSPISGHRSVSWYQQTPGQGLQFLFEYFSETQRNKGNFPGRFSGRQFSNSRSEMNVSTLELGDSALYLCASSPTHRGRGNYGYTFGSGTRLTVV.

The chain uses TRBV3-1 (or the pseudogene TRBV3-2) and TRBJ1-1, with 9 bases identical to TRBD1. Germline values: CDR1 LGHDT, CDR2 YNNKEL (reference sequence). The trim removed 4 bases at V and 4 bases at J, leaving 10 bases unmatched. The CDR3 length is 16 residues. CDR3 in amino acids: CASSRSGQGAGTEAFF. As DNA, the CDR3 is TGTGCCAGCAGCCGATCGGGACAGGGAGCGGGCACTGAAGCTTTCTTT.

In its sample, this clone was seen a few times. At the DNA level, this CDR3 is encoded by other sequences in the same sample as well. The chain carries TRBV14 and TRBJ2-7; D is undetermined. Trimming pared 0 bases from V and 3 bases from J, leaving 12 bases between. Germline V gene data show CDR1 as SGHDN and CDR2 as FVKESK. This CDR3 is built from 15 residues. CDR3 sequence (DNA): TGTGCCAGCAGCCAAGATAGCCACGGCTACTACGAGCAGTACTTC. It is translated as CASSQDSHGYYEQYF.

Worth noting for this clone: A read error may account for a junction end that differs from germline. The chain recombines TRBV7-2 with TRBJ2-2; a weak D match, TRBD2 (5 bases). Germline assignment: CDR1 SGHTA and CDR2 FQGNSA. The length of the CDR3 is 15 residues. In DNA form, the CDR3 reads TGTGCCAGCAGCCCCAGAATTTTCAGCGCCGGGAAGCTGTTTTTT. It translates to CASSPRIFSAGKLFF.

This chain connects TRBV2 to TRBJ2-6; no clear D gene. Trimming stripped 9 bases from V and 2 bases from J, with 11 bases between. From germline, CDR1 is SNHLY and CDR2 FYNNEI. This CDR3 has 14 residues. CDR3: CASSYGPGANVLTF. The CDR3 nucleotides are TGTGCCAGTTCCTACGGACCTGGGGCCAACGTCCTGACTTTC.

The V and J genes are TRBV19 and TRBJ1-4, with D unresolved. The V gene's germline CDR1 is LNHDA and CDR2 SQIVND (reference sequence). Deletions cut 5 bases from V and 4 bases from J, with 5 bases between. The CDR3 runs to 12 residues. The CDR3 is CASSPGNEKLFF. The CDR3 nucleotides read TGTGCCAGTAGTCCGGGTAATGAAAAACTGTTTTTT.

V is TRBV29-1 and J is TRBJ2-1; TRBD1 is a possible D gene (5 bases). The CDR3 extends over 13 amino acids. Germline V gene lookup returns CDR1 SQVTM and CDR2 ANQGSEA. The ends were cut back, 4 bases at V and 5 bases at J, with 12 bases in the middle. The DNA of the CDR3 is TGCAGCGTTGTAAGGACAAATAACAATGAGCAGTTCTTC. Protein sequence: CSVVRTNNNEQFF.

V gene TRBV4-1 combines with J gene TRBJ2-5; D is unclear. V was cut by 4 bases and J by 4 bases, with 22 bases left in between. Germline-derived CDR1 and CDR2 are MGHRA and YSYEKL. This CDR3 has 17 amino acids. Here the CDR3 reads CASSLHPVDLKGETQYF. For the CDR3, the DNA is TGCGCCAGCAGCCTACACCCGGTAGATCTCAAGGGAGAGACCCAGTACTTC.

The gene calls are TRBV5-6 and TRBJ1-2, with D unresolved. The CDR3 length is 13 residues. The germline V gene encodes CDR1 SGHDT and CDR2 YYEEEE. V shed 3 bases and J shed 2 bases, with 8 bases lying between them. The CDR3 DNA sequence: TGTGCCAGCAGCTCTGACGGAAACTATGGCTACACCTTC. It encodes CASSSDGNYGYTF.

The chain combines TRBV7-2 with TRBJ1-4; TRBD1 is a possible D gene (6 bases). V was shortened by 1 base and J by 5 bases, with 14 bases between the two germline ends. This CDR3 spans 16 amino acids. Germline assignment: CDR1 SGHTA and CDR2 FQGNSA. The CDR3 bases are TGTGCCAGCAGCTTAGATGGGGGGGCGGTGAATGAAAAACTGTTTTTT. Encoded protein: CASSLDGGAVNEKLFF.

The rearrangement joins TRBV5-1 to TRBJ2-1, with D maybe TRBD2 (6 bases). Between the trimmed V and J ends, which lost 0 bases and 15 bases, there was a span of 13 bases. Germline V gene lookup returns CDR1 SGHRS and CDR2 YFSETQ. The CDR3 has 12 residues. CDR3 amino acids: CASSLDSGLMFF. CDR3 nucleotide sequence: TGCGCCAGCAGCTTGGATAGCGGTTTGATGTTCTTC. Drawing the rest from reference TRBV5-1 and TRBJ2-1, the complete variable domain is KAGVTQTPRYLIKTRGQQVTLSCSPISGHRSVSWYQQTPGQGLQFLFEYFSETQRNKGNFPGRFSGRQFSNSRSEMNVSTLELGDSALYLCASSLDSGLMFFGPGTRLTVL.

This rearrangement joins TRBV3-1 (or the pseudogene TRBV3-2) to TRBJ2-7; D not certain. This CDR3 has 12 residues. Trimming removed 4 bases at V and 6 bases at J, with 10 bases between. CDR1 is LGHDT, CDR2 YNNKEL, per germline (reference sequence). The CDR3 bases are TGTGCCAGCAGCCGAACGGTCAGCGAGCAGTACTTC. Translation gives CASSRTVSEQYF.

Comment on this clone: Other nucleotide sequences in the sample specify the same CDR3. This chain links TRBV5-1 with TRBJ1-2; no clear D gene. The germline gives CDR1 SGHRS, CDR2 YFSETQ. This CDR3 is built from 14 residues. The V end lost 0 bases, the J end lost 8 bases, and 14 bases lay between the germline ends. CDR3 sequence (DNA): TGCGCCAGCAGCTTGGAGTGGTCCGGGGAGGGCTACACCTTC. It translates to CASSLEWSGEGYTF.

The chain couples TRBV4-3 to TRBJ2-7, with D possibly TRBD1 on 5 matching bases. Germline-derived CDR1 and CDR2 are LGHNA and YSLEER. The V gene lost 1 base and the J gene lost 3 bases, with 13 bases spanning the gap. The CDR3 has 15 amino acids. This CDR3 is CASSQATGWDYEQYF. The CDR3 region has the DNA TGCGCCAGCAGCCAAGCCACAGGTTGGGACTACGAGCAGTACTTC.

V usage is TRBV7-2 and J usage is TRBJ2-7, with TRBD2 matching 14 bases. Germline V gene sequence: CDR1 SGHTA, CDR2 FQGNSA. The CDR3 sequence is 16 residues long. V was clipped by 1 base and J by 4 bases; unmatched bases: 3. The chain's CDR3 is CASSLGGLAGGYEQYF. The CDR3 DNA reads TGTGCCAGCAGCTTAGGAGGACTAGCGGGGGGATACGAGCAGTACTTC.

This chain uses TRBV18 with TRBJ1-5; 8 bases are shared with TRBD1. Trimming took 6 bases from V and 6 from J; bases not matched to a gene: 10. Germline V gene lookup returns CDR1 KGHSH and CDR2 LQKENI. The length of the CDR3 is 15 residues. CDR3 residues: CASSPTGVLGQPQHF. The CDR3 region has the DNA TGTGCCAGCTCTCCGACAGGGGTTTTGGGTCAGCCCCAGCATTTT.

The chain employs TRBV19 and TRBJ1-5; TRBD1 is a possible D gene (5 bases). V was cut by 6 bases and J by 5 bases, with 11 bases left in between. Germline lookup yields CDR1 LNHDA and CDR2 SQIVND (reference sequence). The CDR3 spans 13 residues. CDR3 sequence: CASRAGSDQPQHF. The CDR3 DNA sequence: TGTGCCAGTAGGGCAGGGTCGGATCAGCCCCAGCATTTT.

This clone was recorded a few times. CDR3 DNA: TGTGCCAGCAGTACCGGGACTAGCGGATCCTACGAGCAGTACTTC. Translation: CASSTGTSGSYEQYF. The J gene is TRBJ2-7, the V gene TRBV6-5; 11 nucleotides agree with TRBD2. In germline, CDR1 is MNHEY, CDR2 SVGAGI. V was pared by 5 bases and J by 1 base, with 4 bases of the junction left unmatched. CDR3 length: 15 amino acids.

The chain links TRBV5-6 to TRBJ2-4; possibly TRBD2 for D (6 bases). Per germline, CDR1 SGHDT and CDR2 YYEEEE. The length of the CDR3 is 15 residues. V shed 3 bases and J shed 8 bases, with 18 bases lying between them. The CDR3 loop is CASSWGVAGGDIQYF. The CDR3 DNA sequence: TGTGCCAGCAGCTGGGGGGTGGCCGGCGGGGACATTCAGTACTTC.

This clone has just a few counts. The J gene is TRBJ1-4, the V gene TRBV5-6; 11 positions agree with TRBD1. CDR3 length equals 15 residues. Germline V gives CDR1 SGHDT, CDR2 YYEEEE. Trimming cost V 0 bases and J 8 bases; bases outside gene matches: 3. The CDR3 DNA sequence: TGTGCCAGCAGCTTGGCGGGACAGGGGGAAGAAAAACTGTTTTTT. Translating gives CASSLAGQGEEKLFF. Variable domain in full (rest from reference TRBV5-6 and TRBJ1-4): DAGVTQSPTHLIKTRGQQVTLRCSPKSGHDTVSWYQQALGQGPQFIFQYYEEEERQRGNFPDRFSGHQFPNYSSELNVNALLLGDSALYLCASSLAGQGEEKLFFGSGTQLSVL.